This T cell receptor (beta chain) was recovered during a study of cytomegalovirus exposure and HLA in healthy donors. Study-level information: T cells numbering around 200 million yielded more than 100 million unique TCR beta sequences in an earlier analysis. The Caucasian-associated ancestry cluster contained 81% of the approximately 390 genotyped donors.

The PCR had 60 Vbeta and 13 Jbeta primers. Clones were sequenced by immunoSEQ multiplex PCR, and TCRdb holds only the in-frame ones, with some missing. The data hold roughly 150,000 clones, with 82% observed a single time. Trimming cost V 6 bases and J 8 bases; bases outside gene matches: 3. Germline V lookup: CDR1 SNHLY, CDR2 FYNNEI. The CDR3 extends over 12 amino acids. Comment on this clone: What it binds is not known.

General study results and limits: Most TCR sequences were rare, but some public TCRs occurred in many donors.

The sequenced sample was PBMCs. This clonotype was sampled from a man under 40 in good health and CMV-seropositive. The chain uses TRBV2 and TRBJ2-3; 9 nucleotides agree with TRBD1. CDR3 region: CASSQQGATQYF. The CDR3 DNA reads TGTGCCAGCAGCCAACAGGGGGCTACGCAGTATTTT. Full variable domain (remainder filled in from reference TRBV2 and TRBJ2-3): EPEVTQTPSHQVTQMGQEVILRCVPISNHLYFYWYRQILGQKVEFLVSFYNNEISEKSEIFDDQFSVERPDGSNFTLKIRSTKLEDSAMYFCASSQQGATQYFGPGTRLTVL.